A single sample is the source of the 12 T cell receptor beta chains below, sequenced in a study of shared clonotypes between healthy human individuals. The assay was immunoSEQ multiplex PCR, and TCRdb's table has in-frame clones only and misses some. The sample has over a million clones, approximately 97% seen once; the top ten hold roughly 1.2%. Sequencing was carried out using naive CD4+ T cells sorted from blood. Documented subset: CD45RA+ positively selected. The origin of the receptors is a man in his thirties or forties in good health.

This chain uses TRBV10-3 with TRBJ2-7; D is perhaps TRBD2 (7 bases). The CDR3 consists of 14 residues. Germline V gene data show CDR1 as ENHRY and CDR2 as SYGVKD. Trimming shortened V by 4 bases and J by 2 bases, and 12 bases separated the two germline ends. The CDR3 loop is CAISGGGPTYEQYF. The CDR3 nucleotides read TGTGCCATCAGTGGGGGGGGCCCAACCTACGAGCAGTACTTC.

The V call is TRBV6-5, the J call TRBJ1-2, with no clear D. The V gene's germline CDR1 is MNHEY and CDR2 SVGAGI. V lost 0 bases, J lost 8 bases, and 13 bases lay in between. This CDR3 has 14 residues. In DNA, the CDR3 is TGTGCCAGCAGTTACTCGTCGGTGCTGGGAGGCTACACCTTC. Encoded protein: CASSYSSVLGGYTF.

This chain uses TRBV7-8 with TRBJ2-1; 9 nucleotides match TRBD2. V shed 5 bases and J 3 bases; nucleotides not matched to a gene: 8. Looked up from germline, CDR1 is SGHVS and CDR2 is FQNEAQ. This CDR3 comprises 16 residues. CDR3 amino acids: CASSHPREGDYNEQFF. CDR3 DNA: TGTGCCAGCAGCCACCCGCGGGAGGGAGACTACAATGAGCAGTTCTTC. Full variable domain (remainder filled in from reference TRBV7-8 and TRBJ2-1): GAGVSQSPRYKVAKRGQDVALRCDPISGHVSLFWYQQALGQGPEFLTYFQNEAQLDKSGLPSDRFFAERPEGSVSTLKIQRTQQEDSAVYLCASSHPREGDYNEQFFGPGTRLTVL.

This chain uses TRBV5-5 with TRBJ2-7; TRBD1 might be the D (6 bases). The CDR3 consists of 14 residues. V shed 4 bases and J shed 2 bases, with 13 bases lying between them. Germline CDR1 and CDR2: SGHKS and YYEKEE (reference sequence). The CDR3 spells CASSPRGSTYEQYF. The CDR3 region has the DNA TGTGCCAGCAGCCCCAGGGGCTCAACCTACGAGCAGTACTTC.

This clone was counted a single time. J is TRBJ2-5 and V is TRBV20-1, with D uncertain. Trimming stripped 4 bases from V and 4 bases from J, with 4 bases between. The CDR3 runs to 10 residues. The germline CDR1 and CDR2 sequences are DFQATT and SNEGSKA (reference sequence). The CDR3 sequence: CSAKVETQYF. CDR3 DNA sequence: TGCAGTGCTAAGGTAGAGACCCAGTACTTC.

The chain recombines TRBV30 with TRBJ2-2; 7 nucleotides line up with TRBD2. The junction had 4 bases not matched to a gene; V was cut back by 3 bases and J by 6 bases. The length of the CDR3 is 13 residues. CDR1 is GTSNPN and CDR2 is SVGIG in the germline V gene (reference sequence). DNA for the CDR3: TGTGCCTGGAGGTGGGACTATGCCGGGGAGCTGTTTTTT. Protein sequence: CAWRWDYAGELFF.

The rearrangement joins TRBV9 to TRBJ1-2; 8 bases agree with TRBD1. This CDR3 spans 14 amino acids. The germline CDR1 and CDR2 sequences are SGDLS and YYNGEE. The junction had 12 bases not matched to a gene; V was cut back by 6 bases and J by 8 bases. The CDR3 here is CASTNSRTGLGYTF. The CDR3 DNA reads TGTGCCAGCACTAATTCGAGGACAGGGTTAGGCTACACCTTC.

The chain has TRBV7-2 and TRBJ2-5; D is tentatively TRBD1 or TRBD2 (5 bases each). Looked up from germline, CDR1 is SGHTA and CDR2 is FQGNSA. V lost 2 bases and J lost 5, with 9 bases in between. CDR3 length: 13 amino acids. CDR3 loop: CASSLTWGETQYF. In DNA form, the CDR3 reads TGTGCCAGCAGCTTAACCTGGGGGGAGACCCAGTACTTC.

As regards this clone: At the DNA level, this CDR3 is encoded by other sequences in the same sample as well. The rearrangement uses TRBV6-5 and TRBJ2-7; D gene ambiguous. This CDR3 is 13 amino acids long. Deletions cut 0 bases from V and 4 bases from J, with 7 bases between. Germline V gene lookup returns CDR1 MNHEY and CDR2 SVGAGI. The CDR3 region is CASSYSRDYEQYF. CDR3 nucleotide sequence: TGTGCCAGCAGTTACTCGAGAGATTACGAGCAGTACTTC.

This rearrangement joins TRBV6-5 to TRBJ2-1, with TRBD2 matching over 8 bases. Germline CDR1 MNHEY, CDR2 SVGAGI. The CDR3 consists of 15 residues. Trimming removed 6 bases from V and 6 bases from J; junction bases left unmatched: 10. DNA for the CDR3: TGTGCCAGCAGCAGAGCGGGAGAAGTAACCAATGAGCAGTTCTTC. Amino acids: CASSRAGEVTNEQFF.

The rearrangement uses TRBV7-2 and TRBJ2-7, with TRBD2 matching over 11 bases. Germline-derived CDR1 and CDR2 are SGHTA and FQGNSA. The CDR3 loop spans 14 amino acids. Trimming took 5 bases from V and 7 from J; bases not matched to a gene: 7. As DNA, the CDR3 is TGTGCCAGCAGCCCACCGGGACTAGCGGCTGAGCAGTACTTC. It encodes CASSPPGLAAEQYF.

The genes are TRBV28 and TRBJ1-3; D remains unclear. CDR1 MDHEN and CDR2 SYDVKM come from the germline V gene. CDR3 length equals 14 residues. Trimming removed 5 bases at V and 9 bases at J, with 17 bases between. The CDR3 loop is CASSQLAAGGTIYF. CDR3 nucleotide sequence: TGTGCCAGCAGTCAACTCGCAGCCGGAGGCACCATATATTTT.